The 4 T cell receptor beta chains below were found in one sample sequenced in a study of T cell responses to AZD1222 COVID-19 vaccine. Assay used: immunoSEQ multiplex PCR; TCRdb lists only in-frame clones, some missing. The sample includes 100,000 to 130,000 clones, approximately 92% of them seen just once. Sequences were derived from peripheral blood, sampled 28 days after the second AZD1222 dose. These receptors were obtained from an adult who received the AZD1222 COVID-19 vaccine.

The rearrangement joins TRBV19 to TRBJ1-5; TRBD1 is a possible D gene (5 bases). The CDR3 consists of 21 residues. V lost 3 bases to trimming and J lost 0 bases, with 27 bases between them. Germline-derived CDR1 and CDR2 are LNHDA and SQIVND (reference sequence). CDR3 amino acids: CASSIVPDTPLGPYSNQPQHF. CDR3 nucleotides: TGTGCCAGTAGTATTGTTCCCGACACCCCCCTGGGACCCTATAGCAATCAGCCCCAGCATTTT. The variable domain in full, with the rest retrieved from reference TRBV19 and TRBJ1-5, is DGGITQSPKYLFRKEGQNVTLSCEQNLNHDAMYWYRQDPGQGLRLIYYSQIVNDFQKGDIAEGYSVSREKKESFPLTVTSAQKNPTAFYLCASSIVPDTPLGPYSNQPQHFGDGTRLSIL.

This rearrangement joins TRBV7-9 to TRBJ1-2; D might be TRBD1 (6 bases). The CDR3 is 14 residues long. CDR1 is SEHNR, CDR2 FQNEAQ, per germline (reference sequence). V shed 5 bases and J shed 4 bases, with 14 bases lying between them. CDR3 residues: CASSAATGPYGYTF. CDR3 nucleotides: TGTGCCAGCAGCGCAGCGACAGGTCCCTATGGCTACACCTTC.

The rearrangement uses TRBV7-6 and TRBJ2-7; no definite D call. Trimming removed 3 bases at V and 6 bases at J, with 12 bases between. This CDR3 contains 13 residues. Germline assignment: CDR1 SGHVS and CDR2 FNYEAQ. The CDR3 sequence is CASSFSLWGEQYF. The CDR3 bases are TGTGCCAGCAGCTTCTCTCTGTGGGGCGAGCAGTACTTC.

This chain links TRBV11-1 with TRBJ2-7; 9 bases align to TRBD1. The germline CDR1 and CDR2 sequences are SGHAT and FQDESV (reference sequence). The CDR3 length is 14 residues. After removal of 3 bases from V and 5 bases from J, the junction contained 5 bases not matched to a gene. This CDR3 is CASSLTGGFDEQYF. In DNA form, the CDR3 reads TGTGCCAGCAGCTTGACAGGGGGGTTTGACGAGCAGTACTTC.